This T cell receptor beta chain was captured by sequencing in a study of regulatory T cells in long-lasting Graves disease. Study-level points and caveats: Persistent Graves' patients showed reduced TCR diversity versus newly diagnosed patients.

Time point reported: persistent/refractory GD, antithyroid drugs over 5 years with positive TRAb. RNA extracted from PBMCs served as the sequencing template. Recruitment took place at an endocrinology department in Xi'an, China. Combining iRepertoire HTBI primers with Arm-PCR of CDR3 regions, the authors built TCR beta libraries. From the multiplex PCR reads, TCRdb called clonotypes with MiXCR, one entry per CDR3 protein. Of 310,000 or so distinct CDR3 sequences in the sample, roughly a fifth are singletons; the top ten hold 29%. Worth noting for this clonotype: Its antigen is not identified. This sequence may be a read error, since a much larger clone differs from it by one base.

The sequencing here drew on peripheral blood mononuclear cells (PBMCs), taken when the disease was refractory, from a patient treated with antithyroid drugs. The sequence was collected from a female donor with Graves disease.

DNA of the CDR3: TGTGCCAGCAGTTTTTTCCCAGGGAACACTGAAGCTTCCTTT. It specifies CASSFFPGNTEASF. This chain connects TRBV12-3 or TRBV12-4 to TRBJ1-1, with D possibly TRBD1 on 5 matching bases. The CDR3 runs 14 residues.